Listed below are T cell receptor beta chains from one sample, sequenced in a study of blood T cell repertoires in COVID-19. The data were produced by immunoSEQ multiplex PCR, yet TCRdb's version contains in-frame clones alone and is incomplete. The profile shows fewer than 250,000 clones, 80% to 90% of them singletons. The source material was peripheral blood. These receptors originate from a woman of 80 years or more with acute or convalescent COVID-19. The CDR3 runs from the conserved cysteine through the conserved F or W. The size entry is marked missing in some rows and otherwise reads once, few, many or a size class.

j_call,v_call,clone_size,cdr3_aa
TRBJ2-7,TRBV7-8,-,CASSQGGRAYEQYF
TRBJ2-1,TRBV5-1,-,CASSQVEVGEQFF
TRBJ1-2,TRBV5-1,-,CASSLGQGADGYTF
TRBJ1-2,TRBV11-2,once,CASSLQDRAAYGYTF
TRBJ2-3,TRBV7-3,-,CASSYNSGGVTDTQYF
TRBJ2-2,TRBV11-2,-,CASSLVGGSTGELFF
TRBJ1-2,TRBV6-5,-,CASSLDSEPAF
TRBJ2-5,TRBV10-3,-,CAISESPGTGKETQYF
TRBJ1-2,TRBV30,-,CAWTPSPLYGYTF
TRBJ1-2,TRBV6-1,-,CASSEQTRGYTF
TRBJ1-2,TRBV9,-,CASSVDQGNYGYTF
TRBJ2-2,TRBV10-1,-,CASSERGRDNTGELFF
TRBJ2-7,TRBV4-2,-,CASSQGPSGGSSYEQYF
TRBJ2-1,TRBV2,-,CASLQPAANEQFF
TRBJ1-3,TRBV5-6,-,CASSPQDGGNTIYF
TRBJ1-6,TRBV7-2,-,CASSLRGKDSPLHF
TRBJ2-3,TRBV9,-,CASSLAGGPSDTQYF
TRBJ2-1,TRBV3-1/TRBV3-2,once,CASSQGTGGRGDEQFF
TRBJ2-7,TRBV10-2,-,CASSESTSGATSYEQYF
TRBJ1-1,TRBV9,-,CASSRGVDTEAFF
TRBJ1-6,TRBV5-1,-,CASSTGQDNSPLHF
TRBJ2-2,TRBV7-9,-,CASSLIPGGEDTGELFF
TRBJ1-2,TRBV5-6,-,CASSAGHYGYTF
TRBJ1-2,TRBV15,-,CATSRDFYGYTF